This is a list of T cell receptor beta chains from one sample in a study of cytomegalovirus exposure and HLA in healthy donors. Using immunoSEQ multiplex PCR, the repertoire was profiled, and TCRdb retains in-frame clones only, with some absent. The sample holds 90,000 to 130,000 clones. The sequencing sample was made of PBMCs. Receptor source: a man younger than 40 in good health and CMV-seronegative. CDR3s include the opening cysteine and the closing phenylalanine or tryptophan. The D gene is left open where the match is weak.

V gene: TRBV29-1
D gene: .
J gene: TRBJ2-2
CDR3 DNA: TGCAGCGTCCGACAGATTTCGAACACCGGGGAGCTGTTTTTT
CDR3 protein: CSVRQISNTGELFF

V gene: TRBV25-1
D gene: .
J gene: TRBJ2-7
CDR3 DNA: TGTGCCAGCAGTGCCCTCGGGACTTACGAGCAGTACTTC
CDR3 protein: CASSALGTYEQYF

V gene: TRBV6-5
D gene: .
J gene: TRBJ2-5
CDR3 DNA: TGTGCCAGCAGTTCCCTAGGGCGGGATTACCAAGAGACCCAGTACTTC
CDR3 protein: CASSSLGRDYQETQYF

V gene: TRBV11-2
D gene: .
J gene: TRBJ1-6
CDR3 DNA: TGTGCCAGCAGTCCCGGAGGGGCACTACTCCTTTTTAATTCACCCCTCCACTTT
CDR3 protein: CASSPGGALLLFNSPLHF

V gene: TRBV27
D gene: TRBD1
J gene: TRBJ1-2
CDR3 DNA: TGTGCCAGCAGTCGGACAGGGGGCGAGTATGGCTACACCTTC
CDR3 protein: CASSRTGGEYGYTF

V gene: TRBV6-5
D gene: TRBD2
J gene: TRBJ2-4
CDR3 DNA: TGTGCCAGCAGTTACGGGACGGGGGGAGCCAAAAACATTCAGTACTTC
CDR3 protein: CASSYGTGGAKNIQYF

V gene: TRBV2
D gene: .
J gene: TRBJ1-2
CDR3 DNA: TGTGCCAGCACAGGAGGGAGCTATGGCTACACCTTC
CDR3 protein: CASTGGSYGYTF

V gene: TRBV6-4
D gene: .
J gene: TRBJ1-1
CDR3 DNA: TGTGCCAGCAGCGATACAGGGCTGGTCACTGAAGCTTTCTTT
CDR3 protein: CASSDTGLVTEAFF

V gene: TRBV7-8
D gene: .
J gene: TRBJ1-1
CDR3 DNA: TGTGCCAGCAGCCAACAGGAGAACACTGAAGCTTTCTTT
CDR3 protein: CASSQQENTEAFF

V gene: TRBV9
D gene: .
J gene: TRBJ1-1
CDR3 DNA: TGTGCCAGCAGCAAGGCGGGGGCGAGCCTTGAAGCTTTCTTT
CDR3 protein: CASSKAGASLEAFF

V gene: TRBV14
D gene: TRBD2
J gene: TRBJ2-3
CDR3 DNA: TGTGCCAGCAGCCAAGGCCGGACTAGCGGCACAGATACGCAGTATTTT
CDR3 protein: CASSQGRTSGTDTQYF

V gene: TRBV7-7
D gene: TRBD1
J gene: TRBJ2-5
CDR3 DNA: TGTGCCAGCAGCCTAACAGGGGCCAAAGAGACCCAGTACTTC
CDR3 protein: CASSLTGAKETQYF

V gene: TRBV6-4
D gene: TRBD2
J gene: TRBJ2-3
CDR3 DNA: TGTGCCAGCAGCGAGCGGGAGTCCAGCACAGATACGCAGTATTTT
CDR3 protein: CASSERESSTDTQYF

V gene: TRBV7-9
D gene: TRBD2
J gene: TRBJ2-7
CDR3 DNA: TGTGCCAGCAGCTCCCCGAGGGCCTTGGCGGGGGATAGCGAGCAGTACTTC
CDR3 protein: CASSSPRALAGDSEQYF

V gene: TRBV7-9
D gene: .
J gene: TRBJ2-2
CDR3 DNA: TGTGCCAGCAGCTCGACCCGGACACCGAACACCGGGGAGCTGTTTTTT
CDR3 protein: CASSSTRTPNTGELFF

V gene: TRBV30
D gene: .
J gene: TRBJ1-1
CDR3 DNA: TGTGCCTGGAGAAGACAGGAGACCGAAGCTTTCTTT
CDR3 protein: CAWRRQETEAFF

V gene: TRBV30
D gene: .
J gene: TRBJ2-2
CDR3 DNA: TGTGCCTGGAGAACTAACTGGGACACCGGGGAGCTGTTTTTT
CDR3 protein: CAWRTNWDTGELFF

V gene: TRBV30
D gene: TRBD1
J gene: TRBJ2-2
CDR3 DNA: TGTGCCTGGAGCATTAGCGACAGGGCCGGGGAGCTGTTTTTT
CDR3 protein: CAWSISDRAGELFF

V gene: TRBV5-4
D gene: TRBD1
J gene: TRBJ1-4
CDR3 DNA: TGTACCAGCAGCGCAGGACAGGGCCGAGTTGAAAAACTGTTTTTT
CDR3 protein: CTSSAGQGRVEKLFF

V gene: TRBV5-4
D gene: TRBD2
J gene: TRBJ2-7
CDR3 DNA: TGTGCCAGCAGCTTGGGGAGCGGGGCTAGCTCCTACGAGCAGTACTTC
CDR3 protein: CASSLGSGASSYEQYF

V gene: TRBV6-5
D gene: TRBD1
J gene: TRBJ2-7
CDR3 DNA: TGTGCCAGCAGTTACGCCGGGACAGGGACATTAGGTGAGCAGTACTTC
CDR3 protein: CASSYAGTGTLGEQYF

V gene: TRBV18
D gene: .
J gene: TRBJ2-7
CDR3 DNA: TGTGCCAGCTCACGGTCAGGGACCTACGAGCAGTACTTC
CDR3 protein: CASSRSGTYEQYF

V gene: TRBV7-9
D gene: .
J gene: TRBJ1-1
CDR3 DNA: TGTGCCAGCAGCGGATCGGACAGAGCGAACACTGAAGCTTTCTTT
CDR3 protein: CASSGSDRANTEAFF

V gene: TRBV6-1
D gene: .
J gene: TRBJ2-3
CDR3 DNA: TGTGCCAGGGGGCTGGGGGGTACAGATACGCAGTATTTT
CDR3 protein: CARGLGGTDTQYF

V gene: TRBV18
D gene: TRBD1
J gene: TRBJ1-4
CDR3 DNA: TGTGCCAGCTCACCACCAAAAGGACAGGGGATTCTATCCGCAACTAATGAAAAACTGTTTTTT
CDR3 protein: CASSPPKGQGILSATNEKLFF

V gene: TRBV5-4
D gene: TRBD1
J gene: TRBJ2-7
CDR3 DNA: TGTGCCAGCACCACCAGGACAGGGGGTGGTTACGAGCAGTACTTC
CDR3 protein: CASTTRTGGGYEQYF

V gene: TRBV7-6
D gene: .
J gene: TRBJ2-7
CDR3 DNA: TGTGCCAGCAGCCCCTTTCTAGGGAGCTACGAGCAGTACTTC
CDR3 protein: CASSPFLGSYEQYF

V gene: TRBV2
D gene: .
J gene: TRBJ1-1
CDR3 DNA: TGTGCCAGCAGTGTCATGAACACTGAAGCTTTCTTT
CDR3 protein: CASSVMNTEAFF

V gene: TRBV2
D gene: .
J gene: TRBJ2-4
CDR3 DNA: TGTGCCAGCATGGCATCGAATCCTTACTTC
CDR3 protein: CASMASNPYF

V gene: TRBV6-5
D gene: .
J gene: TRBJ1-1
CDR3 DNA: TGTGCCAGCAGGGCCCCGGGACAAATGAACACTGAAGCTTTCTTT
CDR3 protein: CASRAPGQMNTEAFF

V gene: TRBV5-4
D gene: .
J gene: TRBJ1-5
CDR3 DNA: TGTGCCAGCAGCTTCGGGGGAGATAGCAATCAGCCCCAGCATTTT
CDR3 protein: CASSFGGDSNQPQHF